The 19 T cell receptor beta chains in this list originate from one sample, sequenced in a study of blood T cells in healthy people across ages. Primers used in a second PCR of about 7 to 11 cycles were a sample-barcoded 5' primer and a J-beta primer mix. TCRdb independently ran MiXCR on the 5' RACE reads; one entry per CDR3 protein. The sample yields 450,000 to 600,000 distinct CDR3 sequences, roughly a quarter seen once. These data are also associated with another study on T cells of mothers and their children.

The sequenced sample consisted of blood. The receptors were gathered from a boy aged 2 to 10 in good health.

There are many counts of this clonotype. V and J are TRBV7-9 and TRBJ2-5, with 12 bases fitting TRBD2. The CDR3 sequence is 16 residues long. V was clipped by 5 bases and J by 4 bases; unmatched bases: 8. CDR1 and CDR2 from the germline V gene are SEHNR and FQNEAQ (reference sequence). The CDR3 region is CASSPPSGRAGETQYF. In DNA form, the CDR3 reads TGTGCCAGCAGCCCTCCTAGCGGGAGGGCCGGAGAGACCCAGTACTTC.

This clonotype was detected only a few times. The chain links TRBV7-9 to TRBJ2-1; TRBD1 agrees at 7 bases. Germline CDR1 reads SEHNR; CDR2 reads FQNEAQ (reference sequence). V trimming: 5 bases; J trimming: 5 bases; junction bases outside the gene matches: 9. CDR3 length: 15 amino acids. The CDR3 loop is CASSRTGARDNEQFF. The CDR3 DNA sequence: TGTGCCAGCAGCCGAACAGGGGCTCGAGACAATGAGCAGTTCTTC.

J is TRBJ2-5 and V is TRBV7-2; D call uncertain. Germline CDR1 and CDR2: SGHTA and FQGNSA. The CDR3 extends over 13 amino acids. Trimming removed 5 bases from V and 5 bases from J, with 12 bases in between. The CDR3 region is CASSQREVETQYF. In DNA, the CDR3 is TGTGCCAGCAGCCAGAGAGAGGTCGAGACCCAGTACTTC.

As concerns this clonotype: The junction departs from germline at one end; a sequencing error may be responsible. The genes are TRBV29-1 and TRBJ2-5; 7 positions agree with TRBD2. Germline CDR1 SQVTM, CDR2 ANQGSEA. The CDR3 length is 12 residues. The CDR3 reads CSVPLAGRGEFF. CDR3 DNA: TGCAGCGTCCCCCTGGCAGGGAGGGGCGAGTTCTTC.

This rearrangement joins TRBV12-3 or TRBV12-4 to TRBJ1-5, with D maybe TRBD1 (5 bases). This CDR3 has 14 residues. Trimming pared 4 bases from V and 7 bases from J, leaving 14 bases between. The CDR3 bases are TGTGCCAGCAGTTCCAGGGATTTTAACCAGCCCCAGCATTTT. Encoded protein: CASSSRDFNQPQHF.

The J gene is TRBJ2-5, the V gene TRBV7-9; the D is unclear. The DNA end favors TRBJ2-1, so the J call may be wrong. Germline values: CDR1 SEHNR, CDR2 FQNEAQ (reference sequence). This CDR3 is 11 amino acids long. The CDR3 DNA sequence: TGTGCCAGCGCCCGGGTCAATGAGCAGTTCTTC. It codes for CASARVNEQFF.

This chain connects TRBV15 to TRBJ1-5, with 8 bases matching TRBD1. CDR1 LNHNV and CDR2 YYDKDF come from the germline V gene (reference sequence). V lost 7 bases and J lost 4; bases outside the gene matches: 9. The CDR3 is 15 amino acids. The CDR3 region has the DNA TGTGCCACCAACTCCGGGACAGGTCGGAATCAGCCCCAGCATTTT. The encoded protein is CATNSGTGRNQPQHF.

This clonotype occurred a few times. The chain links TRBV29-1 to TRBJ2-3; D uncertain. CDR1 and CDR2 from the germline V gene are SQVTM and ANQGSEA. This CDR3 has 14 residues. The CDR3 here is CSLVYLTGTDTQYF. The CDR3 nucleotides are TGCAGTCTCGTATATCTTACGGGCACAGATACGCAGTATTTT.

V is TRBV10-3 and J is TRBJ2-7, with D tentatively TRBD2 (7 bases). Germline loops: CDR1 ENHRY, CDR2 SYGVKD. V lost 11 bases, J lost 4 bases, and 15 bases lay in between. This CDR3 has 12 amino acids. The DNA of the CDR3 is TGTGCCCTGGGAGAGGGGGGGTACGAGCAGTACTTC. This sequence encodes CALGEGGYEQYF.

This clonotype has just a few counts. The genes are TRBV20-1 and TRBJ2-5, with 8 nucleotides matching TRBD2. The J call may be mistaken, given a closer DNA end match to TRBJ2-1. This CDR3 is 14 amino acids long. CDR1 is DFQATT, CDR2 SNEGSKA, per germline (reference sequence). CDR3 nucleotide sequence: TGCAGTGCTAGATTAGCGGGACCCCACAATGAGCAGTTCTTC. Its protein is CSARLAGPHNEQFF.

The gene calls are TRBV28 and TRBJ2-4; D uncertain. The CDR3 has 17 residues. The ends were cut back, 3 bases at V and 0 bases at J, with 15 bases in the middle. CDR1 is MDHEN and CDR2 is SYDVKM in the germline V gene. This CDR3 reads CASSFRSQLLAKNIQYF. Written as DNA, the CDR3 is TGTGCCAGCAGTTTTCGGTCCCAATTGCTAGCCAAAAACATTCAGTACTTC. The whole variable domain, filled in from reference TRBV28 and TRBJ2-4, reads DVKVTQSSRYLVKRTGEKVFLECVQDMDHENMFWYRQDPGLGLRLIYFSYDVKMKEKGDIPEGYSVSREKKERFSLILESASTNQTSMYLCASSFRSQLLAKNIQYFGAGTRLSVL.

This clonotype showed up just a few times. The genes are TRBV5-1 and TRBJ2-5; 9 nucleotides match TRBD2. Germline CDR1 is SGHRS and CDR2 is YFSETQ. The CDR3 runs 16 residues. The V gene end was trimmed by 0 bases and the J gene end by 1 base; junction bases not matched to a gene: 4. The CDR3 is CASSLEGSGGQETQYF. Here the CDR3 DNA reads TGCGCCAGCAGCTTGGAGGGTAGCGGGGGCCAAGAGACCCAGTACTTC.

This chain links TRBV20-1 with TRBJ2-3, with 13 bases that match TRBD2. Germline V CDR1 and CDR2: DFQATT, SNEGSKA (reference sequence). V was pared by 6 bases and J by 0 bases, with 6 bases of the junction left unmatched. The CDR3 length is 16 residues. CDR3 sequence reads: CSAPPTSGGSTDTQYF. DNA for the CDR3: TGCAGTGCGCCCCCGACTAGCGGGGGGAGCACAGATACGCAGTATTTT.

The V gene is TRBV5-1, the J gene TRBJ2-5; D may match TRBD1 or TRBD2 (5 bases each). V shed 4 bases and J shed 2 bases, with 12 bases lying between them. Germline CDR1 SGHRS, CDR2 YFSETQ. The CDR3 spans 14 residues. The CDR3 loop reads CASSIRDGQETQYF. CDR3 coding DNA: TGCGCCAGCAGCATAAGGGACGGACAAGAGACCCAGTACTTC.

Note on this clonotype: A read error may account for a junction end that differs from germline. The chain combines TRBV5-1 with TRBJ2-5; D is undetermined. The J call is doubtful: the DNA matches TRBJ2-1 better. The CDR3 runs 15 residues. The germline V gene encodes CDR1 SGHRS and CDR2 YFSETQ. CDR3 sequence: CASSFTGSRPNQQFF. The DNA for the CDR3 is TGCGCCAGCAGCTTTACCGGGTCCAGGCCCAATCAGCAGTTCTTC.

This clonotype has just a few counts. The chain recombines TRBV2 with TRBJ2-1; 14 nucleotides agree with TRBD2. The trim removed 7 bases at V and 14 bases at J, leaving 10 bases unmatched. The CDR3 consists of 14 residues. Germline V lookup: CDR1 SNHLY, CDR2 FYNNEI. CDR3 amino acids: CASTPGTSGGVEFF. CDR3 DNA sequence: TGTGCCAGCACTCCCGGGACTAGCGGGGGAGTGGAGTTCTTC. The entire variable domain, with the rest obtained from reference TRBV2 and TRBJ2-1, is as follows: EPEVTQTPSHQVTQMGQEVILRCVPISNHLYFYWYRQILGQKVEFLVSFYNNEISEKSEIFDDQFSVERPDGSNFTLKIRSTKLEDSAMYFCASTPGTSGGVEFFGPGTRLTVL.

This clonotype was seen a handful of times. This chain links TRBV28 with TRBJ1-5; D unresolved. V dropped 1 base and J dropped 2 bases, with 9 bases sitting between them. The germline gives CDR1 MDHEN, CDR2 SYDVKM. The CDR3 runs 15 residues. CDR3 protein: CASSLFRQGNQPQHF. The CDR3 DNA follows: TGTGCCAGCAGTTTATTTCGTCAGGGCAATCAGCCCCAGCATTTT.

CDR3 loop: CAWRDEGWAGNTEAFF. DNA for the CDR3: TGTGCCTGGAGAGACGAGGGTTGGGCCGGGAACACTGAAGCTTTCTTT. The chain recombines TRBV30 with TRBJ1-1; D is undetermined. The CDR3 extends over 16 amino acids. Trimming shortened V by 3 bases and J by 1 base, and 18 bases separated the two germline ends. CDR1 and CDR2 (germline): GTSNPN, SVGIG (reference sequence). Combining the CDR3 with reference TRBV30 and TRBJ1-1 gives the whole variable domain SQTIHQWPATLVQPVGSPLSLECTVEGTSNPNLYWYRQAAGRGLQLLFYSVGIGQISSEVPQNLSASRPQDRQFILSSKKLLLSDSGFYLCAWRDEGWAGNTEAFFGQGTRLTVV.

The V and J genes are TRBV24-1 and TRBJ2-2; 9 positions agree with TRBD1. CDR3 length: 15 amino acids. V lost 4 bases to trimming and J lost 4 bases; unmatched junction nucleotides: 3. The germline CDR1 and CDR2 sequences are KGHDR and SFDVKD. The CDR3: CATSDPGQGTGELFF. The CDR3 DNA reads TGTGCCACCAGTGACCCGGGACAGGGCACCGGGGAGCTGTTTTTT.